This T cell receptor beta chain was identified during a study of response to subunit inactivated influenza vaccine. This CDR3 is built from 16 residues. Trimming removed 3 bases from V and 1 base from J; junction bases left unmatched: 3. Germline V gene sequence: CDR1 ENHRY, CDR2 SYGVKD. Ten or more counts support this clonotype. TCRdb analysed the RT-PCR reads with MiXCR anew, one entry per CDR3 protein. The repertoire holds 180,000 or so distinct CDR3 sequences, with less than 15% as singletons. Another study also made use of these data, one on T cells expressing NK-cell markers. That study reports: A 5'RACE template switching approach incorporating UMIs was used to make TCR beta cDNA.

Material: CD8+ T cells sorted from PBMCs, obtained 12 days after vaccination. This TCR was sampled from a man aged 50-60 years who received an inactivated influenza vaccine. The chain links TRBV10-3 to TRBJ2-2, with 9 bases that match TRBD1. For the CDR3, the DNA is TGTGCCATCAGTGAACCGGGACAGGGGAACACCGGGGAGCTGTTTTTT. It codes for CAISEPGQGNTGELFF.